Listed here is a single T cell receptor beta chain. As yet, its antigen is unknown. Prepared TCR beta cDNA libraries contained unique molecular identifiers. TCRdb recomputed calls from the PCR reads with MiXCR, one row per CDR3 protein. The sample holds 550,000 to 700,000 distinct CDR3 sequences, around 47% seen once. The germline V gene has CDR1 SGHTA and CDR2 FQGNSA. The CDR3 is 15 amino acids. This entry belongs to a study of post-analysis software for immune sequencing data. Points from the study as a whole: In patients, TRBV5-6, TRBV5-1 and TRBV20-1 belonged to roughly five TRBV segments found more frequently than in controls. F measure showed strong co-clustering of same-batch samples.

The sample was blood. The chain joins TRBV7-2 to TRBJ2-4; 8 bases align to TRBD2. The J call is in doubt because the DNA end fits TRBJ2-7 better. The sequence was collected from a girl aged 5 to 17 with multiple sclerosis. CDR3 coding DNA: TGTGCCAGCAGCCGAGTCGGGGGGGTCGGATACGAGCAGTACTTC. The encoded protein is CASSRVGGVGYEQYF.